Each of the 11 T cell receptor beta chains below was sequenced from the same sample in a study of blood T cells in healthy people across ages. A second PCR of about 7 to 11 cycles used a sample-barcoded 5' primer and a J-beta primer mix. TCRdb analysed the 5' RACE reads with MiXCR anew, one entry per CDR3 protein. This repertoire shows around 800,000 distinct CDR3 sequences, about 42% found once; its top ten account for around 18%. Sequenced material: blood. The receptors come from a man older than 75 in good health.

The gene calls are TRBV4-3 and TRBJ2-3; D perhaps matches TRBD2 (6 bases). Germline loops: CDR1 LGHNA, CDR2 YSLEER. The length of the CDR3 is 15 residues. V was pared by 0 bases and J by 6 bases, with 13 bases between. The CDR3 region has the DNA TGCGCCAGCAGCCAAGATCTGGTCCGGGGGGATACGCAGTATTTT. Its protein product is CASSQDLVRGDTQYF.

The table lists this clonotype with a few counts. The CDR3 DNA is TGCAGCGTTGTGCGGACTAGCGGGACCGACACCGGGGAGCTGTTTTTT. It specifies CSVVRTSGTDTGELFF. The J gene is TRBJ2-2, the V gene TRBV29-1; 12 positions match TRBD2. Germline assignment: CDR1 SQVTM and CDR2 ANQGSEA. V lost 4 bases and J lost 3; bases outside the gene matches: 6. The CDR3 totals 16 residues.

The chain carries TRBV6-5 and TRBJ2-3; 9 nucleotides agree with TRBD1. CDR3 length: 15 amino acids. CDR1 MNHEY and CDR2 SVGAGI come from the germline V gene. The ends lost 7 bases at V and 4 bases at J; junction bases unmatched: 9. The CDR3 loop is CASKNTGGAADTQYF. The CDR3 DNA reads TGTGCCAGCAAAAATACAGGGGGCGCGGCAGATACGCAGTATTTT.

This CDR3 reads CASSLLAGATGELFF. As DNA, the CDR3 is TGTGCCAGCAGCTTACTAGCGGGAGCCACCGGGGAGCTGTTTTTT. The gene calls are TRBV7-3 and TRBJ2-2; TRBD2 matches 10 bases. Germline loops: CDR1 SGHTA, CDR2 FQGTGA. The CDR3 is 15 residues long. J gave up 4 bases and V 2 bases, and 1 base lay outside the gene matches.

The rearrangement joins TRBV6-6 to TRBJ2-7; D possibly corresponds to TRBD1 (6 bases). This CDR3 contains 13 residues. The V end was cut by 3 bases, the J end by 3 bases, with 9 bases between. Germline assignment: CDR1 MNHNY and CDR2 SVGAGI (reference sequence). Here the CDR3 DNA reads TGTGCCAGCAGTTATTCGGACAGCTACGAGCAGTACTTC. Protein sequence: CASSYSDSYEQYF.

The chain couples TRBV28 to TRBJ1-4, with TRBD1 as a possible D gene (5 bases). V was pared by 5 bases and J by 4 bases, with 11 bases between. In germline, CDR1 is MDHEN, CDR2 SYDVKM. CDR3 length: 14 residues. The DNA for the CDR3 is TGTGCCAGCAGTGCTCAGGGCTTTAATGAAAAACTGTTTTTT. Amino acids: CASSAQGFNEKLFF.

The table lists this clonotype with many counts. The rearrangement uses TRBV20-1 and TRBJ2-7; D could derive from TRBD1 or TRBD2 (5 bases each). V was pared by 1 base and J by 5 bases, with 15 bases between. The length of the CDR3 is 14 residues. Looked up from germline, CDR1 is DFQATT and CDR2 is SNEGSKA (reference sequence). As DNA, the CDR3 is TGCAGTGCTAGAGTAGCAGGGACGGCCAACGAGCAGTACTTC. Amino acid sequence: CSARVAGTANEQYF.

Worth noting for this clonotype: One junction end disagrees with the germline gene, perhaps due to a read error. The chain employs TRBV5-1 and TRBJ2-5, with 9 nucleotides matching TRBD2. Germline V gene data show CDR1 as SGHRS and CDR2 as YFSETQ. The CDR3 has 16 residues. For the CDR3, the DNA is TGCGCCAGCAGCTTAACGGGACTAGCTTGGCAAGAGACCCGGTACTTC. It translates to CASSLTGLAWQETRYF.

The table lists this clonotype with a few counts. A read error may explain this, as a much larger clone is one base away. The chain recombines TRBV12-3 or TRBV12-4 with TRBJ1-4; D is perhaps TRBD1 (6 bases). V dropped 6 bases and J dropped 8 bases, with 16 bases sitting between them. This CDR3 is 14 amino acids long. In nucleotides, the CDR3 is TGTGCCAGCAGGCAGGACAGTCTTAAGGAAAAACTGTTTTTT. It codes for CASRQDSLKEKLFF.

This rearrangement joins TRBV6-1 to TRBJ2-7, with TRBD1 matching 10 bases. Germline V gene lookup returns CDR1 MNHNS and CDR2 SASEGT. The CDR3 is made up of 13 amino acids. Trimming cost V 7 bases and J 5 bases; bases outside gene matches: 5. CDR3 bases: TGTGCCAGCAAACGGACAGGGGGGAACGAGCAGTACTTC. Amino acid sequence: CASKRTGGNEQYF.

The V call is TRBV12-3 or TRBV12-4, the J call TRBJ2-1, with D tentatively TRBD2 (6 bases). V dropped 3 bases and J dropped 4 bases, with 13 bases sitting between them. CDR3 size: 15 residues. The CDR3 protein is CASSFLGLRYNEQFF. CDR3 nucleotides: TGTGCCAGCAGTTTTTTGGGACTTAGATACAATGAGCAGTTCTTC.